The 22 T cell receptor beta chains below all came from one sample that was sequenced in a study of blood T cell repertoires in COVID-19. Profiled with immunoSEQ multiplex PCR; TCRdb holds only in-frame clones, not every one. The sample holds 350,000 to 400,000 clones; around 92% are singletons and the top ten take about 2.9%. Sequenced input: peripheral blood. The origin of the receptors is a woman in her 30s with COVID-19, enrolled during active disease.

The rearrangement uses TRBV2 and TRBJ2-4; unclear D gene. V was trimmed by 0 bases and J by 6 bases, leaving 15 bases between them. The CDR3 runs 16 residues. Germline V gene data show CDR1 as SNHLY and CDR2 as FYNNEI. The CDR3 spells CASSEALRVILNIQYF. DNA for the CDR3: TGTGCCAGCAGTGAAGCGCTTCGGGTGATACTAAACATTCAGTACTTC.

The gene calls are TRBV6-4 and TRBJ2-1; 10 nucleotides align to TRBD1. The CDR3 totals 18 residues. CDR1 is MRHNA, CDR2 SNTAGT, per germline. J was trimmed by 8 bases and V by 1 base; bases with no gene match: 14. CDR3 bases: TGTGCCAGCAGTGACTTCTTTAGGGGGGACAGGGGTCACGATGAGCAGTTCTTC. The encoded protein is CASSDFFRGDRGHDEQFF.

The gene calls are TRBV7-2 and TRBJ1-2; D may be TRBD1 (6 bases). Germline CDR1 SGHTA, CDR2 FQGNSA. The CDR3 spans 12 residues. Trimming cost V 7 bases and J 8 bases, with 14 bases left between them. CDR3 sequence reads: CASTVGARGYTF. The CDR3 nucleotides are TGTGCCAGCACTGTGGGGGCGAGGGGCTACACCTTC.

The chain uses TRBV3-1 (or the pseudogene TRBV3-2) and TRBJ2-5; 7 nucleotides align to TRBD1. Germline-derived CDR1 and CDR2 are LGHDT and YNNKEL (reference sequence). This CDR3 region has 18 residues. With 1 base clipped from V and 1 base from J, the junction kept 12 bases outside the gene matches. Written as DNA, the CDR3 is TGTGCCAGCAGCCAAGTGGGGGCGGGCACAGGGGTCCAAGAGACCCAGTACTTC. Its protein is CASSQVGAGTGVQETQYF.

The chain carries TRBV18 and TRBJ1-4; weak D call: TRBD1 (5 bases). Germline loops: CDR1 KGHSH, CDR2 LQKENI. This CDR3 comprises 14 residues. The V end lost 0 bases, the J end lost 8 bases, and 10 bases lay between the germline ends. The CDR3 DNA reads as TGTGCCAGCTCACCACCGACAGTCGGGGAAAAACTGTTTTTT. Its translation: CASSPPTVGEKLFF.

This chain uses TRBV27 with TRBJ2-2; 7 nucleotides agree with TRBD2. Looked up from germline, CDR1 is MNHEY and CDR2 is SMNVEV (reference sequence). V was pared by 5 bases and J by 7 bases, with 16 bases of the junction left unmatched. CDR3 size: 17 residues. The CDR3 sequence is CASSTDRDGLGGGELFF. As DNA, the CDR3 is TGTGCCAGCAGTACCGACCGGGACGGACTAGGTGGCGGGGAGCTGTTTTTT.

The chain uses TRBV7-2 and TRBJ1-2; D is perhaps TRBD1 (6 bases). V lost 6 bases to trimming and J lost 8 bases, with 31 bases between them. Germline lookup yields CDR1 SGHTA and CDR2 FQGNSA. The CDR3 has 18 residues. The CDR3 spells CASSRTGGAQRVSRGYTF. The CDR3 DNA reads as TGTGCCAGCAGTCGTACGGGGGGGGCCCAAAGGGTTTCGAGGGGCTACACCTTC. Complete variable domain (other parts from reference TRBV7-2 and TRBJ1-2): GAGVSQSPSNKVTEKGKDVELRCDPISGHTALYWYRQSLGQGLEFLIYFQGNSAPDKSGLPSDRFSAERTGGSVSTLTIQRTQQEDSAVYLCASSRTGGAQRVSRGYTFGSGTRLTVV.

CDR3 DNA: TGTGCCAGCAGCCAAGAATCACCCACAGCCTACAATGAGCAGTTCTTC. It yields the protein CASSQESPTAYNEQFF. V and J are TRBV4-2 and TRBJ2-1; D not certain. The germline V gene has CDR1 LGHNA and CDR2 YNFKEQ. The CDR3 is made up of 16 amino acids. V lost 0 bases to trimming and J lost 2 bases, with 11 bases between them.

The rearrangement uses TRBV7-9 and TRBJ2-7; TRBD2 is a possible D gene (5 bases). Trimming cost V 1 base and J 4 bases, with 20 bases left between them. The CDR3 runs 17 residues. Germline CDR1 and CDR2: SEHNR and FQNEAQ (reference sequence). DNA of the CDR3: TGTGCCAGCAGCTTAGGTTTTGTTTCCGCTGGGAGTTACGAGCAGTACTTC. It yields the protein CASSLGFVSAGSYEQYF.

The chain is built from TRBV10-3 and TRBJ2-2; 9 positions agree with TRBD1. The CDR3 is 14 amino acids. Trimming at V came to 6 bases and at J to 5 bases, leaving 4 bases not matched to a gene. Germline assignment: CDR1 ENHRY and CDR2 SYGVKD. The CDR3, as DNA: TGTGCCATCAGGGGACAGGGCACTACCGGGGAGCTGTTTTTT. Translating gives CAIRGQGTTGELFF.

CDR3 protein: CSVHRGRRGTEAFF. For the CDR3, the DNA is TGCAGCGTGCACCGCGGCCGGAGAGGGACTGAAGCTTTCTTT. The chain combines TRBV29-1 with TRBJ1-1; D gene uncertain. Trimming shortened V by 6 bases and J by 5 bases, and 19 bases separated the two germline ends. Germline CDR1 and CDR2: SQVTM and ANQGSEA. CDR3 size: 14 residues.

This clone was found once. The genes are TRBV5-4 and TRBJ1-4; D unclear. V lost 6 bases, J lost 12 bases, and 12 bases lay in between. Germline CDR1 SGHNT, CDR2 YYREEE (reference sequence). The CDR3 is made up of 11 amino acids. DNA for the CDR3: TGTGCCAGCACCTGGCGGAACGAACTGTTTTTT. Its protein product is CASTWRNELFF.

This clone was counted once. This chain uses TRBV27 with TRBJ1-1, with TRBD1 as a possible D gene (6 bases). CDR1 and CDR2 (germline): MNHEY, SMNVEV (reference sequence). CDR3 length: 15 amino acids. V was cut by 4 bases and J by 3 bases, with 15 bases left in between. CDR3 nucleotides: TGTGCCAGCAGTTGGGACATACGAAGGGACACTGAAGCTTTCTTT. As protein: CASSWDIRRDTEAFF.

The V call is TRBV7-8, the J call TRBJ2-1; the match to TRBD2 covers 12 bases. V trimming: 5 bases; J trimming: 5 bases; junction bases outside the gene matches: 7. The CDR3 sequence is 16 residues long. Germline values: CDR1 SGHVS, CDR2 FQNEAQ. The CDR3 spells CASSVRLAGDHNEQFF. The CDR3 DNA reads as TGTGCCAGCAGCGTAAGACTAGCGGGAGACCACAATGAGCAGTTCTTC. The entire variable domain, with the rest obtained from reference TRBV7-8 and TRBJ2-1, is as follows: GAGVSQSPRYKVAKRGQDVALRCDPISGHVSLFWYQQALGQGPEFLTYFQNEAQLDKSGLPSDRFFAERPEGSVSTLKIQRTQQEDSAVYLCASSVRLAGDHNEQFFGPGTRLTVL.

CDR3 sequence reads: CASSSSTSYEQYF. DNA for the CDR3: TGTGCCAGCAGCTCATCGACTAGCTACGAGCAGTACTTC. V usage is TRBV7-2 and J usage is TRBJ2-7, with D maybe TRBD2 (6 bases). Per germline, CDR1 SGHTA and CDR2 FQGNSA. With 4 bases removed from V and 3 bases from J, the gap between germline ends came to 10 bases. The CDR3 extends over 13 amino acids.

The chain carries TRBV5-1 and TRBJ1-5; 8 bases align to TRBD1. After removal of 1 base from V and 7 bases from J, the junction contained 4 bases not matched to a gene. The CDR3 totals 14 residues. The germline V gene encodes CDR1 SGHRS and CDR2 YFSETQ. CDR3: CASSLTGGGQPQHF. The CDR3 DNA sequence: TGCGCCAGCAGCTTGACAGGGGGTGGGCAGCCCCAGCATTTT.

This rearrangement joins TRBV7-2 to TRBJ2-5; no clear D. Germline assignment: CDR1 SGHTA and CDR2 FQGNSA. V dropped 5 bases and J dropped 1 base, with 11 bases sitting between them. This CDR3 comprises 14 residues. The CDR3 DNA follows: TGTGCCAGCAGCCCAAGACTGTCCCAAGAGACCCAGTACTTC. Its protein product is CASSPRLSQETQYF.

The chain employs TRBV14 and TRBJ2-7; D is perhaps TRBD1 (6 bases). In germline, CDR1 is SGHDN, CDR2 FVKESK. The CDR3 spans 17 residues. Trimming shortened V by 4 bases and J by 0 bases, and 19 bases separated the two germline ends. This chain's CDR3 is CASSRVYHRVSSYEQYV. The DNA for the CDR3 is TGTGCCAGCAGCCGAGTCTATCACAGGGTCAGCTCCTACGAGCAGTACGTC.

The chain combines TRBV21-1 with TRBJ2-7; the table calls TRBD1, which could not be checked here. TRBV21-1 is labeled a pseudogene. This CDR3 region has 12 residues. Written as DNA, the CDR3 is TGTGCCGGCCCCCCAGGTTCCTACGAGCAGTACTTC. Translation gives CAGPPGSYEQYF.

The rearrangement uses TRBV11-2 and TRBJ1-2; 8 nucleotides align to TRBD1. Germline CDR1 and CDR2: SGHAT and FQNNGV. V shed 5 bases, J shed 5 bases, and the junction held 13 bases outside the gene matches. This CDR3 has 16 amino acids. CDR3 nucleotide sequence: TGTGCCAGCAGCCGCAGACTCGGACAGGGAGGGTATGGCTACACCTTC. It translates to CASSRRLGQGGYGYTF.

J is TRBJ2-3 and V is TRBV20-1; D call uncertain. Germline V gives CDR1 DFQATT, CDR2 SNEGSKA (reference sequence). V gave up 3 bases and J gave up 3 bases, with 13 bases separating them. The CDR3 covers 14 residues. Here the CDR3 reads CSASTRRRTDTQYF. The CDR3 DNA reads as TGCAGTGCTAGTACGCGGCGACGGACAGATACGCAGTATTTT.

Concerning this clone: Distinct nucleotide sequences in the sample also encode this CDR3. The DNA for the CDR3 is TGTGCCAGCACCCCAGGGGGCTCTGGAAACACCATATATTTT. Residues: CASTPGGSGNTIYF. The rearrangement links TRBV28 to TRBJ1-3, with 7 positions matching TRBD1. From germline, CDR1 is MDHEN and CDR2 SYDVKM. The CDR3 contains 14 residues. Trimming at V came to 7 bases and at J to 0 bases, leaving 3 bases not matched to a gene.